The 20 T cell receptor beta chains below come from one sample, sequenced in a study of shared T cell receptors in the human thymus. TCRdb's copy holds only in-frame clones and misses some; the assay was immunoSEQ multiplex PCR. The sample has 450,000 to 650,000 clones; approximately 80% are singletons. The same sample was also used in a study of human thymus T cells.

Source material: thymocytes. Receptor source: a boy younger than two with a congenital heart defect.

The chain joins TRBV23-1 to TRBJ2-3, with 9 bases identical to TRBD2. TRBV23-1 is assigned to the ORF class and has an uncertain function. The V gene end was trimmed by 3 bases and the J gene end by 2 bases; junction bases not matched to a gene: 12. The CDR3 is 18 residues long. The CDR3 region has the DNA TGCGCCAGCAGTCACCGACCCAACCGACTAGCGGCCACAGATACGCAGTATTTT. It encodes CASSHRPNRLAATDTQYF.

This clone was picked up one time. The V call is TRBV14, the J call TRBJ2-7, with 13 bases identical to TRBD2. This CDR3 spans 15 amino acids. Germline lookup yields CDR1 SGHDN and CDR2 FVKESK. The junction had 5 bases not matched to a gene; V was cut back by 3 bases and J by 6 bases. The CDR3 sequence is CASSHGLAGASEQYF. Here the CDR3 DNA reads TGTGCCAGCAGCCACGGACTAGCGGGAGCTAGCGAGCAGTACTTC.

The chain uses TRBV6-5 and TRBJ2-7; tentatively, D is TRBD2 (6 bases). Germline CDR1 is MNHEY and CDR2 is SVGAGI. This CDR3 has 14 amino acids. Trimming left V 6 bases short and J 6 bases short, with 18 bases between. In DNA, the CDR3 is TGTGCCAGCAGCCCTCACCCTAGCGTCTTCGAGCAGTACTTC. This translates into CASSPHPSVFEQYF.

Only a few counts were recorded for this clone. The CDR3 region is CASSTREPSYEQYF. CDR3 DNA: TGTGCCAGTAGTACCCGGGAGCCCTCCTACGAGCAGTACTTC. This chain links TRBV19 with TRBJ2-7; tentatively, D is TRBD2 (6 bases). The CDR3 extends over 14 amino acids. Per the germline V gene, CDR1 is LNHDA and CDR2 is SQIVND (reference sequence). V dropped 4 bases and J dropped 0 bases, with 10 bases sitting between them.

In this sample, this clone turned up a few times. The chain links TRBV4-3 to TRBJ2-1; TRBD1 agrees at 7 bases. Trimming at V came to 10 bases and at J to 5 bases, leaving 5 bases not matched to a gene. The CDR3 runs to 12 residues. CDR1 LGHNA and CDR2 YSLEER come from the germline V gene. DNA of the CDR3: TGCGCCACCCGAGGGGGCCACAATGAGCAGTTCTTC. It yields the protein CATRGGHNEQFF.

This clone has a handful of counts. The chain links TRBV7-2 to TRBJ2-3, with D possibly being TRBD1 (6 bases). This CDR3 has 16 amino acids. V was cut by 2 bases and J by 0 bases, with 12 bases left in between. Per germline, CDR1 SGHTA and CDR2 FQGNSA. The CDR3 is CASSLLWGPSTDTQYF. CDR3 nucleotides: TGTGCCAGCAGCTTACTGTGGGGGCCGAGCACAGATACGCAGTATTTT.

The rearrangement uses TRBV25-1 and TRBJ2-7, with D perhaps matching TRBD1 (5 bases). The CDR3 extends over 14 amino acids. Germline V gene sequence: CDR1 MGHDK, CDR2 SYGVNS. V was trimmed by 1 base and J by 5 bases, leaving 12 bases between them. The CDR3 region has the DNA TGTGCCAGCAGTGAATCGGCCAGGGTGAACGAGCAGTACTTC. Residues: CASSESARVNEQYF.

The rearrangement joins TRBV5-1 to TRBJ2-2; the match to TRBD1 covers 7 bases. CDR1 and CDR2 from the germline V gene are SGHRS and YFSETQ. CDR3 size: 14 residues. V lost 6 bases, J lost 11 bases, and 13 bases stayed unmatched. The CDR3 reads CASTLYRGRIELFF. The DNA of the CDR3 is TGCGCCAGCACCCTTTACAGGGGCCGGATAGAGCTGTTTTTT.

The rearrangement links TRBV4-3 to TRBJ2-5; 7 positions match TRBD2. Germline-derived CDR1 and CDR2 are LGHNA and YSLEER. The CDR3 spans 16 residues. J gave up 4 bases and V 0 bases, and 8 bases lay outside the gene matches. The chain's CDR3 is CASSQDRGRAPETQYF. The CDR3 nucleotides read TGCGCCAGCAGCCAAGATCGAGGGAGGGCCCCAGAGACCCAGTACTTC.

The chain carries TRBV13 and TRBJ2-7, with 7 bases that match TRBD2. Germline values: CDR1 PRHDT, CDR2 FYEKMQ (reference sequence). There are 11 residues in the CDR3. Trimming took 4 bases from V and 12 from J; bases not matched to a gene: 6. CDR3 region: CASSYGRALYF. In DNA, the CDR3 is TGTGCCAGCAGCTATGGGAGGGCCCTGTACTTC.

Here the CDR3 reads CASTRSGGEETQYF. In nucleotides, the CDR3 is TGTGCCAGCACCCGTTCGGGGGGGGAAGAGACCCAGTACTTC. The chain links TRBV28 to TRBJ2-5, with TRBD2 matching 8 bases. The CDR3 consists of 14 residues. The junction had 7 bases not matched to a gene; V was cut back by 7 bases and J by 3 bases. Germline-derived CDR1 and CDR2 are MDHEN and SYDVKM.

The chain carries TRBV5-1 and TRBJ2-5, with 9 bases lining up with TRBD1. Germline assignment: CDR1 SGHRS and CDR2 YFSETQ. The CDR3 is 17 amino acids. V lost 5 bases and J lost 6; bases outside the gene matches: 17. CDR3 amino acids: CASRPDRGPNTGKTQYF. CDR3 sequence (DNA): TGCGCCAGCAGGCCGGACAGGGGACCTAATACGGGGAAGACCCAGTACTTC.

CDR3 sequence reads: CASTQGTLRYEQYF. The CDR3 bases are TGTGCCAGCACCCAGGGTACTCTGCGCTACGAGCAGTACTTC. The V call is TRBV6-1, the J call TRBJ2-7; a weak D match, TRBD1 (5 bases). The V gene's germline CDR1 is MNHNS and CDR2 SASEGT. The V end was cut by 7 bases, the J end by 3 bases, with 16 bases between. This CDR3 region has 14 residues.

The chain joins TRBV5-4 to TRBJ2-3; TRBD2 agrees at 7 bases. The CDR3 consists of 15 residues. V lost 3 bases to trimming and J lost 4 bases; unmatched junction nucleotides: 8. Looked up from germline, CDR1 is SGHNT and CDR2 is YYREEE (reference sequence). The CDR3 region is CASSWLAGEPDTQYF. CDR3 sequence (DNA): TGTGCCAGCAGCTGGTTGGCGGGAGAGCCAGATACGCAGTATTTT.

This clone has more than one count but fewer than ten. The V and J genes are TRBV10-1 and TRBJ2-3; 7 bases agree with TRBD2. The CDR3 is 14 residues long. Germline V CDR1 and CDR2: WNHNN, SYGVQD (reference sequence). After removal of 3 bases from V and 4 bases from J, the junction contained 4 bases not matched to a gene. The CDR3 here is CASSERLAADTQYF. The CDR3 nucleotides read TGCGCCAGCAGTGAAAGGCTAGCGGCAGATACGCAGTATTTT.

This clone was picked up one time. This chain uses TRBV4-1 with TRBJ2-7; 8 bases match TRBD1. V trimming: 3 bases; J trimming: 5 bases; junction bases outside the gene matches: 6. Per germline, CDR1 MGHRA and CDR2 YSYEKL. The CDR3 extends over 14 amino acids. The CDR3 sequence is CASSHYGQGHEQYF. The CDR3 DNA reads TGCGCCAGCAGCCATTACGGACAGGGCCACGAGCAGTACTTC.

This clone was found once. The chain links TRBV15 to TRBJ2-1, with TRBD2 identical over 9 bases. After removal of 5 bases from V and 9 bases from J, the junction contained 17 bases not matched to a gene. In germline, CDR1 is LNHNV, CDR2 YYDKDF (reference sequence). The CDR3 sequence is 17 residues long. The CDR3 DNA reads TGTGCCACCAGCTCAAAGGGCGGCGGGAGGGCCCTGGCTGAGCAGTTCTTC. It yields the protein CATSSKGGGRALAEQFF.

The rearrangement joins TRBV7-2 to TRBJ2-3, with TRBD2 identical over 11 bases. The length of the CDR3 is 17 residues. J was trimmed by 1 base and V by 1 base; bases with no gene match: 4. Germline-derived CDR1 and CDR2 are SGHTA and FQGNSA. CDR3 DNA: TGTGCCAGCAGCTTAGAGGAACTAGCGGGAGGCACAGATACGCAGTATTTT. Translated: CASSLEELAGGTDTQYF. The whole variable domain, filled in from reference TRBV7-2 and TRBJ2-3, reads GAGVSQSPSNKVTEKGKDVELRCDPISGHTALYWYRQSLGQGLEFLIYFQGNSAPDKSGLPSDRFSAERTGGSVSTLTIQRTQQEDSAVYLCASSLEELAGGTDTQYFGPGTRLTVL.

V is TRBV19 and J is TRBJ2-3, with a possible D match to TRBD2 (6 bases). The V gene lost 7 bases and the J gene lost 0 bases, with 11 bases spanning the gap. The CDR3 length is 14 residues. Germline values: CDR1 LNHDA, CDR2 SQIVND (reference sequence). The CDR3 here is CASMGGGSTDTQYF. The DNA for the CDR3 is TGTGCCAGTATGGGAGGCGGAAGCACAGATACGCAGTATTTT.

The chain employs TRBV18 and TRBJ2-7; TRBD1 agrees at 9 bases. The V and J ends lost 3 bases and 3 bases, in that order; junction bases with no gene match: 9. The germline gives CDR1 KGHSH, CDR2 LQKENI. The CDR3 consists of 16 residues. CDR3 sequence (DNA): TGTGCCAGCTCACCGCGGCGACAGGGGGGTGGCTACGAGCAGTACTTC. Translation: CASSPRRQGGGYEQYF.